Presented here are 5 T cell receptor beta chains from one specimen sequenced in a study of cytomegalovirus exposure and HLA in healthy donors. PCR used 60 Vbeta primers and 13 Jbeta primers. Sequencing was performed with immunoSEQ multiplex PCR; in TCRdb, only in-frame clones are kept and a portion is missing. The sample records about 150,000 clones, 74% being singletons. Sample: PBMCs. These receptors were obtained from a man between 18 and 29 years old in good health and CMV-seropositive.

V usage is TRBV11-1 and J usage is TRBJ2-1; 8 bases are shared with TRBD2. This CDR3 has 15 residues. Germline assignment: CDR1 SGHAT and CDR2 FQDESV (reference sequence). The J segment lost 1 base and the V segment lost 5 bases, leaving 4 bases of the junction unmatched. DNA of the CDR3: TGTGCCAGCAGCGTGGGACTAGGGTCCTACAATGAGCAGTTCTTC. Amino acids: CASSVGLGSYNEQFF. Full variable domain (missing parts from reference TRBV11-1 and TRBJ2-1): EAEVAQSPRYKITEKSQAVAFWCDPISGHATLYWYRQILGQGPELLVQFQDESVVDDSQLPKDRFSAERLKGVDSTLKIQPAELGDSAMYLCASSVGLGSYNEQFFGPGTRLTVL.

This chain links TRBV2 with TRBJ2-1; 13 bases agree with TRBD2. Germline CDR1 is SNHLY and CDR2 is FYNNEI. Trimming cost V 6 bases and J 10 bases; bases outside gene matches: 18. This CDR3 is built from 18 residues. The DNA of the CDR3 is TGTGCCAGCAGCGTGCCGACTAGCGGGAGGCTAGGGGACCTAGAGCAGTTCTTC. It codes for CASSVPTSGRLGDLEQFF.

The chain carries TRBV6-4 and TRBJ2-1; 9 bases align to TRBD1. CDR1 is MRHNA and CDR2 is SNTAGT in the germline V gene. The CDR3 contains 15 residues. Unmatched junction bases numbered 8, after V lost 3 bases and J lost 8 bases. CDR3 in DNA: TGTGCCAGCAGTGAGGGACAGGGCGAGGTGGATGAGCAGTTCTTC. Protein product: CASSEGQGEVDEQFF.

The table lists this clone with a count of one. The chain combines TRBV28 with TRBJ1-2; D is possibly TRBD1 (6 bases). The V gene's germline CDR1 is MDHEN and CDR2 SYDVKM. This CDR3 has 14 amino acids. The V end lost 7 bases, the J end lost 5 bases, and 17 bases lay between the germline ends. CDR3 DNA sequence: TGTGCCAGCACCCTGCCCAGGGGAACGTATGGCTACACCTTC. This sequence encodes CASTLPRGTYGYTF.

In this sample, this clone turned up a few times. The rearrangement uses TRBV27 and TRBJ2-1; weak D call: TRBD1 (5 bases). The CDR3 covers 13 residues. Germline CDR1 and CDR2: MNHEY and SMNVEV (reference sequence). V was pared by 8 bases and J by 4 bases, with 12 bases between. As DNA, the CDR3 is TGTGCCAGCGGCCTGGGGCCGTACAATGAGCAGTTCTTC. Translation: CASGLGPYNEQFF.